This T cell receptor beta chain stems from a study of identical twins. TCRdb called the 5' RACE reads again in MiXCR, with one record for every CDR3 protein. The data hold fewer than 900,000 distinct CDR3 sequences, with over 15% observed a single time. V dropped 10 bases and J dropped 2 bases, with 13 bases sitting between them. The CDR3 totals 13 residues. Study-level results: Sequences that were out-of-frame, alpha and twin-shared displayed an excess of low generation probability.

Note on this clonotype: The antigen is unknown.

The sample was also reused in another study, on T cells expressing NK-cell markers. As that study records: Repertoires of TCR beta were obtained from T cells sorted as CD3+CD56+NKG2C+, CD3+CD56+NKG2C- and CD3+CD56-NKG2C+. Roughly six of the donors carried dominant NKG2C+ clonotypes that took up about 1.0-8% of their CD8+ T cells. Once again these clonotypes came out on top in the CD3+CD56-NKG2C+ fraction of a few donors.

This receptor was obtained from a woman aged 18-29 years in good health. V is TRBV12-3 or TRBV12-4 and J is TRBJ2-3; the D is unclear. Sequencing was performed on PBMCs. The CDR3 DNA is TGTGCCATAGAACCGTACAACACAGATACGCAGTATTTT. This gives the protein CAIEPYNTDTQYF.